This T cell receptor (beta chain) was observed in a study of cytomegalovirus exposure and HLA in healthy donors. Overall study: One earlier analysis, a look at roughly 170 million T cells, found some 100 million unique TCR beta sequences. Study-wide findings and caveats: Later analysis identified 16,951 TCR beta sequences associated with HLA alleles, using a false discovery rate threshold of 0.05.

This CDR3 contains 13 residues. V was shortened by 4 bases and J by 10 bases, with 19 bases between the two germline ends. From germline, CDR1 is GTSNPN and CDR2 SVGIG (reference sequence). Details on this clone: What it binds is unknown.

Amplification used 60 Vbeta primers and 13 Jbeta primers. Assay used: immunoSEQ multiplex PCR; TCRdb lists only in-frame clones, some missing. The sample contains some 150,000 clones, approximately 80% of which appear only once. This chain uses TRBV30 with TRBJ1-1; D unresolved. This receptor was identified in a man between 40 and 49 years old in good health and CMV-seronegative. The sample was PBMCs. The CDR3 DNA follows: TGTGCCTGGAAGAACACTTTTCCCAGCGGAGCTTTCTTT. It yields the protein CAWKNTFPSGAFF.